This T cell receptor (beta chain) appears in the sequencing data of a study of regulatory T cells in long-lasting Graves disease listed by TCRdb under 2021. Concerning the study at large: Patients with newly diagnosed Graves' disease had been on antithyroid drugs for under 3 months. The study was registered as a clinical trial and conducted in China. Peripheral blood TCR sequencing and RNA sequencing compared persistent Graves' disease patients with newly diagnosed Graves' disease patients. A total of around 35 samples underwent TCR sequencing: about 13 from persistent and about 20 from newly diagnosed Graves' disease patients.

Including cysteine and phenylalanine, the CDR3 has 15 amino acids. Only the CDR3 part of the read is kept: 45 bases, read in frame from the first base. CDR1 and CDR2, looked up from the germline V gene, are SNHLY and FYNNEI. Library preparation used multiplex PCR. For sequencing, an Illumina HiSeq 4000 was employed. To build TCR beta libraries, CDR3 regions were amplified by Arm-PCR using iRepertoire HTBI primers. Before sequencing, the PCR products underwent gel purification. As for the authors' bioinformatics: Gene usage analysis of CDR3 amino acid clonotypes relied on the approximately 68 TRBV and around 14 TRBJ segments identified across samples. COPE and FqMerger were used to merge filtered high-quality paired reads into contigs. BLAST was used to align contigs to the IMGT TRBV, TRBD and TRBJ reference genes, and CDR3 was defined following IMGT. Any clonotype with a frequency above 0.1% was counted as a highly expanded clone. Shannon entropy served as the measure of repertoire diversity, while the Gini coefficient captured V-J evenness. A clonotype found in more than one individual was treated as public. TCRdb reprocessed the public reads (quality trimming at Q25 with fastp, clone calling with MiXCR) and kept in-frame beta chains. Each CDR3 protein gets just one entry, which takes the most common genes and DNA from the rows behind it. The V and J calls were not made by the authors but by TCRdb's processing. This sample lists roughly 430,000 distinct CDR3 sequences; roughly 15% were detected once. Jointly, the top ten make up about 10% of the sample.

This clonotype has ten or more counts. Its antigen remains unidentified. Compared with germline, one end of the junction differs, possibly owing to a read error. The time point label on this specimen signifies: newly diagnosed GD, antithyroid drugs for less than 3 months. For both TCR sequencing and RNA sequencing, RNA was extracted from PBMCs using TRIzol. The diagnosis of Graves' disease followed American Thyroid Association guidelines. Patients were recruited from an endocrinology department in Xi'an, China. From each patient, around 9 milliliters of peripheral blood was collected into an EDTA anticoagulant tube. Ficoll Paque Plus density gradient separation was used to isolate PBMCs, and no additional T cell sorting was done. An Agilent 2100 Bioanalyzer and agarose gel were used to check RNA quality, while a NanoDrop 2000 measured RNA concentration. The paper's findings and limits, for the study overall: Compared with newly diagnosed patients, patients with persistent Graves' disease had lower TCR Shannon entropy and fewer highly expanded clones, which suggests clonal expansion. Peripheral blood alone was examined, since thyroid tissue, which constituted the primary lesion, could not be accessed. Sequencing and analysis were restricted to the TCR beta chain. Persistent patients shared more public clonotypes among themselves (around 2,700) than newly diagnosed patients did (over 900). The authors acknowledged the small sample size as a limitation that may reduce accuracy. Persistent disease showed preferential use of TRBV28, TRBJ1-2 and TRBJ2-5, whereas newly diagnosed disease favored TRBV20-1 and TRBJ2-1.

The same specimen was also included in a second study, on T cells in Graves' hyperthyroidism and ophthalmopathy. The second publication reports: Graves' hyperthyroidism was defined as stable when no progression to ophthalmopathy occurred over 18 months of follow-up. Hyperthyroidism patients were newly diagnosed, had a disease duration of under 2 months, and were aged 18 to 65 years. Exclusion was applied to patients with uncontrolled infections, other autoimmune diseases, pregnancy or lactation. Diagnoses were established on the basis of clinical symptoms, serum thyroxine and TRAb, thyroid ultrasound, and orbital computed tomography. The TCR CDR3 was subjected to a first round of RT-PCR using the HTBI primer set and the Qiagen OneStep RT-PCR kit. Most expanded thyroid clonotypes (frequency above 0.001) were also found in blood, which suggests that blood repertoires may mirror thyroid immune responses. Ophthalmopathy was separated from stable hyperthyroidism by a 13 V-J signature model, with over 85% sensitivity and about 81% specificity obtained in cross-validation and 80%/75% obtained in testing. In validation, the model predicted progression to ophthalmopathy with approximately 69% sensitivity and roughly 72% specificity, a median of around six months before onset. To identify TCR V-J signatures that set the groups apart, the researchers used a discovery cohort of 100 or so patients, made up of 40 to 45 with Graves' ophthalmopathy and 57 with stable Graves' hyperthyroidism. Whether ophthalmopathy could be predicted prospectively was tested in an independent validation cohort made up of under 20 hyperthyroidism patients plus 17 patients who later progressed to ophthalmopathy. The approximately 90 discovery patients were randomly split 7:3 into training and test sets. In roughly six Graves' hyperthyroidism patients, the study also compared T-cell repertoires from thyroid tissue with T-cell repertoires from blood. Following sampling, methimazole starting at 30 mg daily was given to hyperthyroidism patients, and high-dose intravenous methylprednisolone was given to ophthalmopathy patients. A second multiplex PCR round built the libraries, followed by size selection and purification. The libraries were sequenced on an Illumina HiSeq2000 using paired-end 100 bp reads. SOAPnuke was used to process the raw data, removing reads that contained adapters or uncalled bases, had a mean Phred below 15, or lacked an exact match to the constant primer or identifier. COPE v1.2.5 was used to merge high-quality paired reads, and clonotypes were defined as unique nucleotide sequences. Clonotypes were aligned to IMGT TRBV, TRBD and TRBJ reference segments using MiTCR v1.1. The analysis included only V-J combinations with a frequency above 0.0001, which together covered 99% to 99.2% of the repertoires. A TCS score was defined as the ratio between F50 (clonal expansion) and ExV (chaos), using BLOSUM62-based TCRdist between CDR3 peptides within each V-J. Welch's t-statistics and random forest reduced roughly 540 V-J features to 10 to 15, which were used in a naive Bayes classifier (R e1071). No statistical method was used to set the sample size in advance, and investigators knew the group allocation. The paper reports TCR Vbeta CDR3 sequencing of 135 peripheral blood samples: 40 to 45 ophthalmopathy, around 80 hyperthyroidism and 17 progressor patients.

This clonotype originated in a woman under 40 with Graves disease. Donor details come from another sample of the same person, matched by shared clones. The sequencing here drew on peripheral blood mononuclear cells (PBMCs), taken at new diagnosis, from a patient treated with antithyroid drugs. Recombination linked TRBV2 to TRBJ2-1; the D region possibly corresponds to TRBD2 (5 bases align). The CDR3 here reads CTSSDFRGSYNEQFF. The DNA reads TGTACCAGCAGTGATTTCCGGGGTTCCTACAATGAGCAGTTCTTC. The variable domain in full, with residues beyond the CDR3 obtained from the reference TRBV2 and TRBJ2-1 genes, is EPEVTQTPSHQVTQMGQEVILRCVPISNHLYFYWYRQILGQKVEFLVSFYNNEISEKSEIFDDQFSVERPDGSNFTLKIRSTKLEDSAMYFCTSSDFRGSYNEQFFGPGTRLTVL.